This T cell receptor beta chain originates from a study of shared clonotypes between healthy human individuals. Study-wide context: Three plates each covered CD4 naive and memory; CD8 naive two, CD8 memory one. Study-level findings and limits: Donor scarcity curtailed the genetic and exposure-history diversity represented herein. Generation probabilities of non-shared clonotypes were lower (relative to those shared by all four donors).

Using immunoSEQ multiplex PCR, the repertoire was profiled, and TCRdb retains in-frame clones only, with some absent. The sample gives about 1.5 million clones, roughly 96% of which show up once; roughly 1.2% is in the top ten. As concerns this clone: Its antigen is as yet unknown.

The V gene lost 1 base and the J gene lost 3 bases, with 7 bases spanning the gap. The CDR3 has 13 amino acids. Germline V gene lookup returns CDR1 MDHEN and CDR2 SYDVKM. The V gene is TRBV28, the J gene TRBJ2-7, with D hard to call. This sequence was found in a man aged 30 to 45 in good health. Sequenced material: naive CD4+ T cells sorted from blood. Subset denoted: CD45RA+ positively selected. Here the CDR3 DNA reads TGTGCCAGCAGTTTATATAACGGCTACGAGCAGTACTTC. This translates into CASSLYNGYEQYF.